This entry features one TCR beta chain sequence. Its antigen specificity is not known. No much larger clone is present one base from it, and per-base qualities are unavailable. For repertoire sequencing, TCR beta CDR3 regions were amplified from RNA transcripts. HTBI primers and the Qiagen OneStep RT-PCR kit were used in a first-round RT-PCR, which was followed by a second-round multiplex PCR, size selection and purification. Libraries were sequenced paired-end with 100 bp reads on an Illumina HiSeq2000. The study's own analysis went as follows. SOAPnuke was used to process the reads, removing any read that contained adapters or uncalled bases, had a mean Phred below 15, or lacked an exact match to the constant primer or identifier. COPE v1.2.5 was used to merge high-quality paired reads. Unique nucleotide sequences were defined as clonotypes and aligned to IMGT TRB V, D and J references using MiTCR v1.1. Only V-J combinations with frequency above 0.0001 were analysed, covering 98% to 99.2% of repertoires. For each V-J combination, a TCR clonal expansion and chaos score was defined as the ratio of F50 clonal expansion to chaos observed in the TCRdist matrix. Welch's t-statistics and random forest were used to reduce the features to approximately 13 V-J combinations, which were then used as input to a naive Bayes classifier. The similarity between thyroid and blood repertoires was quantified using the Morisita-Horn index. Starting from the raw public reads, TCRdb applied fastp trimming at Q25, assembled clones with MiXCR and retained in-frame beta chains. Rows are combined by CDR3 protein, so each entry shows the most common genes and DNA. Here the V and J calls rest on TCRdb's processing, not on the authors' analysis. In all, the sample holds approximately 540,000 distinct CDR3 sequences, and about 40% of those were seen once. In total, the top ten clones hold about 4.1% of the sample.

The data belong to a study of Graves' ophthalmopathy and Graves' hyperthyroidism (dated by TCRdb to the late 2010s). With respect to the entire study: A patient counted as having stable hyperthyroidism if there was no progression to ophthalmopathy within 18 months of follow-up. TCR beta repertoire signatures were used to distinguish Graves' ophthalmopathy from Graves' hyperthyroidism and to predict progression to ophthalmopathy. In total, 135 blood samples were TCR-sequenced: approximately 42 ophthalmopathy, under 85 hyperthyroidism and approximately 17 hyperthyroidism-to-ophthalmopathy patients. To explore V-J signatures distinguishing ophthalmopathy from hyperthyroidism, a discovery set of under 110 patients (around 42 ophthalmopathy, over 55 stable hyperthyroidism) was enrolled. An independent validation cohort comprised around 20 hyperthyroidism patients and over 15 patients who later progressed from hyperthyroidism to ophthalmopathy. T-cell repertoires of thyroid tissue and blood were compared in more than five hyperthyroidism patients. Following sampling, methimazole starting at 30 mg daily was administered to hyperthyroidism patients, and high-dose intravenous methylprednisolone was administered to ophthalmopathy patients. On the study overall, not on this receptor specifically: Among expanded thyroid clonotypes with frequency above 0.001, most also showed up in blood, which suggests that blood repertoires may reflect the thyroid immune response. In validation, the model predicted ophthalmopathy progression with about 71% sensitivity and around 72% specificity; some twelve predicted patients were CT-confirmed with GO in a median of around 6.5 months. In cross-validation, the 13-signature model distinguished ophthalmopathy from stable hyperthyroidism with approximately 90% sensitivity and approximately 81% specificity, while in the test set the corresponding values were about 79% and 69%. Sample size was not statistically predetermined, and group allocation was not concealed from the investigators.

Hyperthyroidism patients were newly diagnosed, with disease duration under 2 months, and aged 18 to 65 years. Patients with other autoimmune diseases, uncontrolled infections, pregnancy or lactation were excluded. Diagnosis relied on clinical symptoms, serum thyroxine, TRAb, thyroid ultrasound and orbital computed tomography. Total RNA was extracted using Trizol reagent, and RNA quality was checked on an Agilent 2100 Bioanalyzer. According to the germline V gene, CDR1 reads MNHEY and CDR2 reads SVGAGI. CDR3 length: 16 amino acids, cysteine to phenylalanine. The CDR3 DNA has 48 bases and is translated from base 1. A distance of 20 bases separates the germline ends of V and J, which lose 6 bases and 3 bases respectively.

The TCR originated in an adult man with Graves' hyperthyroidism. The rearrangement combines TRBV6-5 with TRBJ2-5, and TRBD1 may be the D gene, going by 6 matching bases. The sequenced material came from peripheral blood or thyroid tissue (not recorded which). The CDR3 here reads CASSFLPDRREETQYF. The sequenced DNA: TGTGCCAGCAGCTTCCTCCCGGACAGACGCGAAGAGACCCAGTACTTC.